This T cell receptor beta chain was obtained from a study of blood T cell repertoires in COVID-19. At the level of the study: Sources were T cells, B-cell-depleted T cells, or PBMCs; the material itself was cDNA or gDNA.

The germline gives CDR1 SQVTM, CDR2 ANQGSEA. There are 15 residues in the CDR3. V was cut by 4 bases and J by 2 bases, with 18 bases left in between. Only in-frame clones appear in the TCRdb table, and some are missing; sequencing was by immunoSEQ multiplex PCR. Here the sample spans 50,000 or so clones, more than 85% being singletons. The sequenced sample consisted of peripheral blood. V usage is TRBV29-1 and J usage is TRBJ2-7, with D perhaps matching TRBD2 (6 bases). This sequence was found in a woman at least 80 years old with acute or convalescent COVID-19. In DNA form, the CDR3 reads TGCAGCGTTGTAGGAGGTAGCGGAAGGACCTACGAGCAGTACTTC. Its protein product is CSVVGGSGRTYEQYF.